This TCR beta chain appears in the sequencing data of a study of blood T cell repertoires in COVID-19. TCRdb keeps only in-frame clones here, not all; method: immunoSEQ multiplex PCR. The sample yields 60,000 to 75,000 clones, 88% seen once. Germline lookup yields CDR1 SGHVS and CDR2 FNYEAQ. The CDR3 covers 16 residues. Trimming took 1 base from V and 4 from J; bases not matched to a gene: 9. The rearrangement links TRBV7-6 to TRBJ2-7; 8 bases are shared with TRBD2. Sequencing was done on a sample of peripheral blood. The sequence was collected from a woman over 75 with active COVID-19. The CDR3 nucleotides are TGTGCCAGCAGCTTAGTCGGGGGGGCCGCTGTATACGAGCAGTACTTC. Residues: CASSLVGGAAVYEQYF.